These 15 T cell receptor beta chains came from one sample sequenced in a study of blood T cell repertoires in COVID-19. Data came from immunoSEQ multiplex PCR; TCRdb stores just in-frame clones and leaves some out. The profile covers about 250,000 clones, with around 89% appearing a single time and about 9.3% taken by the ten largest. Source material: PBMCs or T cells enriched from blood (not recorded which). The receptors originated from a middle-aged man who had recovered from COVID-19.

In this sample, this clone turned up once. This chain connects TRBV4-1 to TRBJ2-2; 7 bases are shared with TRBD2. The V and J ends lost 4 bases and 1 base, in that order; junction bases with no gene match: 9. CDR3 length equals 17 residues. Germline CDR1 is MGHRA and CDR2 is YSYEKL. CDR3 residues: CASSPSELAENTGELFF. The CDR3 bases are TGCGCCAGCAGCCCAAGCGAGCTAGCGGAGAACACCGGGGAGCTGTTTTTT.

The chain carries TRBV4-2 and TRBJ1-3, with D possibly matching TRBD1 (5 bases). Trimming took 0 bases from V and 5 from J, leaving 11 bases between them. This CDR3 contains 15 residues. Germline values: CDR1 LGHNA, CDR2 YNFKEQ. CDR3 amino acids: CASSQDSGVRNTIYF. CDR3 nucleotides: TGTGCCAGCAGCCAAGACTCGGGGGTTAGAAACACCATATATTTT.

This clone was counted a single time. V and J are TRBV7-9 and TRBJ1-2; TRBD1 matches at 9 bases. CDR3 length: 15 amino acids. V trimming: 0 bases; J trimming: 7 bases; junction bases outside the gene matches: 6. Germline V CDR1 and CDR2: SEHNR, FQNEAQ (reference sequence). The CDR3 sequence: CASSLAMTGGIGYTF. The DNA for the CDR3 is TGTGCCAGCAGCTTAGCGATGACAGGGGGTATTGGCTACACCTTC.

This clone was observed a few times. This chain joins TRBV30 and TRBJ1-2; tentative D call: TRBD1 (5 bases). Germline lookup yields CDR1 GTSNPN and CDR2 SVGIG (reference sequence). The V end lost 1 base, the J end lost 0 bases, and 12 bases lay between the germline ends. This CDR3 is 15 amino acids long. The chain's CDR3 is CAWSGRVLTNYGYTF. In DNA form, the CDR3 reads TGTGCCTGGAGTGGCAGGGTTCTGACTAACTATGGCTACACCTTC.

The CDR3 spells CASSMTSGNEQFF. CDR3 coding DNA: TGTGCCAGTAGTATGACTAGCGGGAATGAGCAGTTCTTC. This chain links TRBV19 with TRBJ2-1; 10 bases are shared with TRBD2. Germline V gene sequence: CDR1 LNHDA, CDR2 SQIVND (reference sequence). Trimming took 3 bases from V and 7 from J; bases not matched to a gene: 0. The CDR3 runs 13 residues.

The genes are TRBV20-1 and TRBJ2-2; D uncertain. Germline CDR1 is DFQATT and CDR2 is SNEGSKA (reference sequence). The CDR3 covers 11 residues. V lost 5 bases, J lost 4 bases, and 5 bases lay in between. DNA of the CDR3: TGCAGTGCTCAGATCACCGGGGAGCTGTTTTTT. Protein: CSAQITGELFF.

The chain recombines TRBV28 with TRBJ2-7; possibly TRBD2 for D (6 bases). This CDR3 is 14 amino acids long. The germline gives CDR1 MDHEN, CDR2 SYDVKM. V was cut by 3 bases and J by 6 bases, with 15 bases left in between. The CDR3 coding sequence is TGTGCCAGCAGTTTCGAACTAGCCAGCCGCGAGCAGTACTTC. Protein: CASSFELASREQYF.

CDR3 nucleotide sequence: TGTGCCAGCAGCGCAGGGGTAGCTGGAAACACCATATATTTT. Translated: CASSAGVAGNTIYF. The chain carries TRBV5-6 and TRBJ1-3, with a possible D match to TRBD1 (6 bases). The CDR3 runs 14 residues. Germline CDR1 and CDR2: SGHDT and YYEEEE. V lost 4 bases, J lost 2 bases, and 10 bases lay in between. The full variable domain, completed using reference TRBV5-6 and TRBJ1-3, is DAGVTQSPTHLIKTRGQQVTLRCSPKSGHDTVSWYQQALGQGPQFIFQYYEEEERQRGNFPDRFSGHQFPNYSSELNVNALLLGDSALYLCASSAGVAGNTIYFGEGSWLTVV.

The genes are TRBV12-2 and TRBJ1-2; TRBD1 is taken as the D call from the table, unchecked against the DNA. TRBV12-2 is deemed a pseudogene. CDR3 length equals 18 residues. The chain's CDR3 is CASRPKDRTGAEHCGYTF. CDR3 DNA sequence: TGTGCAAGTCGCCCAAAAGACAGGACAGGGGCCGAGCATTGTGGCTACACCTTC.

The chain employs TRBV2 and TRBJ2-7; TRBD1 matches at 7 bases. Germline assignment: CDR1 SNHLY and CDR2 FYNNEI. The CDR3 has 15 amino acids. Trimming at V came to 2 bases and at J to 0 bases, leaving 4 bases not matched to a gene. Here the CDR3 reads CASSETRDSSYEQYF. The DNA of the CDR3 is TGTGCCAGCAGTGAAACCCGGGACAGCTCCTACGAGCAGTACTTC.

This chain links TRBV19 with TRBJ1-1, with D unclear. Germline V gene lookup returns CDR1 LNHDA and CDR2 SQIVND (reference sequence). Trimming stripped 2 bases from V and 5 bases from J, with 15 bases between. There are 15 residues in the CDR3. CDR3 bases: TGTGCCAGTAGTATATCGGGTTACGCGGAGACTGAAGCTTTCTTT. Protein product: CASSISGYAETEAFF.

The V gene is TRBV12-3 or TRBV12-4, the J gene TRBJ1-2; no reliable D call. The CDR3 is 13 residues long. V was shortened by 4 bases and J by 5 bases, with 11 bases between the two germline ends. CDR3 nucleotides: TGTGCCAGCAGTTCGCCGGCACTATATGGCTACACCTTC. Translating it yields CASSSPALYGYTF.

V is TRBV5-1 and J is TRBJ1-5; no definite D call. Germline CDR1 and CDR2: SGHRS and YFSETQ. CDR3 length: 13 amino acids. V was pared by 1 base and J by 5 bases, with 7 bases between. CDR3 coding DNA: TGCGCCAGCAGCTTGTTCGGAGATCAGCCCCAGCATTTT. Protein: CASSLFGDQPQHF.

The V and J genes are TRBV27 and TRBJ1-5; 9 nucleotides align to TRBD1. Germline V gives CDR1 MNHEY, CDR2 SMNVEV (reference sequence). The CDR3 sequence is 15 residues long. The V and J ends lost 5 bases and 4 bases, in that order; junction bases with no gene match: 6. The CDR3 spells CASSQQGARNQPQHF. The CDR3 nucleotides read TGTGCCAGCAGTCAACAGGGGGCGCGTAATCAGCCCCAGCATTTT.

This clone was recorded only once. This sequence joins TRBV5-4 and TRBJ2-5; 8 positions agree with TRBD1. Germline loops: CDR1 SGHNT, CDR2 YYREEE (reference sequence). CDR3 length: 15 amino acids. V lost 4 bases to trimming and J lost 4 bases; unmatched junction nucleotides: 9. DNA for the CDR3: TGTGCCAGCAGCCAACCGACAACAGGGGGAGAGACCCAGTACTTC. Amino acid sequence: CASSQPTTGGETQYF.